A single sample is the source of the 14 T cell receptor beta chains below, sequenced in a study of blood T cells in healthy people across ages. It was with a sample-barcoded 5' primer and a J-beta primer mix that a second PCR of about 6 to 11 cycles was run. TCRdb re-derived calls from the 5' RACE reads in MiXCR, one entry per CDR3 protein. The sample consists of about 670,000 distinct CDR3 sequences, over 40% of them appearing once. The sample consisted of blood. The receptors were sampled from a woman of 80 years or more in good health.

The chain joins TRBV10-3 to TRBJ1-4; D is undetermined. This CDR3 region has 15 residues. The germline CDR1 and CDR2 sequences are ENHRY and SYGVKD. With 0 bases removed from V and 0 bases from J, the gap between germline ends came to 5 bases. The CDR3 DNA reads TGTGCCATCAGTGAGTCAGTCTCAACTAATGAAAAACTGTTTTTT. Translated: CAISESVSTNEKLFF.

This clonotype appeared a few times. The rearrangement joins TRBV15 to TRBJ1-1; maybe TRBD1 (6 bases). The CDR3 length is 15 residues. CDR1 and CDR2 (germline): LNHNV, YYDKDF (reference sequence). V lost 8 bases and J 5 bases, leaving 21 bases between the germline ends. The CDR3 DNA reads TGTGCCACCGGGGATCACACAGGGAGGCGAACTGAAGCTTTCTTT. It yields the protein CATGDHTGRRTEAFF.

This clonotype was seen more than once but under ten times. V usage is TRBV4-1 and J usage is TRBJ1-6, with 9 bases matching TRBD1. From germline, CDR1 is MGHRA and CDR2 YSYEKL. V shed 3 bases, J shed 5 bases, and the junction held 2 bases outside the gene matches. The CDR3 is 15 amino acids. CDR3 nucleotide sequence: TGCGCCAGCAGCCATAGGGACAGGGATAATTCACCCCTCCACTTT. Protein: CASSHRDRDNSPLHF.

The rearrangement joins TRBV21-1 to TRBJ2-4; the table assigns TRBD2, which was not confirmed against the DNA. TRBJ2-7 explains the end of the DNA better; the J call may be wrong. TRBV21-1 is tagged as a pseudogene. The CDR3 extends over 14 amino acids. The CDR3 bases are TGTGCCAGCAAAGTGAGGCGGATCGACTACGAGCAGTACTTC. This gives the protein CASKVRRIDYEQYF.

The table lists this clonotype with a count of one. The gene calls are TRBV28 and TRBJ2-1; either TRBD1 or TRBD2 may fit D (5 bases each). Trimming took off 3 bases at V and 4 bases at J, with 16 bases between the two ends. CDR3 size: 16 residues. Germline V gene sequence: CDR1 MDHEN, CDR2 SYDVKM. This CDR3 is CASSFLRGPLYNEQFF. As DNA, the CDR3 is TGTGCCAGCAGTTTTCTTAGGGGACCCCTGTACAATGAGCAGTTCTTC.

In its sample, this clonotype was seen a few times. The genes are TRBV20-1 and TRBJ2-7, with 8 nucleotides matching TRBD2. Germline V CDR1 and CDR2: DFQATT, SNEGSKA (reference sequence). V lost 2 bases, J lost 7 bases, and 13 bases stayed unmatched. This CDR3 region has 15 residues. In nucleotides, the CDR3 is TGCAGTGCTAGAAAAGCGGGAGTAACCTACAATGAGCAGTACTTC. Its protein is CSARKAGVTYNEQYF.

The chain couples TRBV12-3 or TRBV12-4 to TRBJ2-7, with D perhaps given as TRBD1 or TRBD2 (5 bases each). CDR3 length equals 13 residues. Trimming removed 7 bases from V and 2 bases from J, with 12 bases in between. The DNA for the CDR3 is TGTGCCAGCAAAGGGGACGGGGCCTACGAGCAGTACTTC. It specifies CASKGDGAYEQYF.

The CDR3 DNA follows: TGTGCCAGCAGTGAATATACCCCCTCGGGATACGGCTGGGGCACTGAAGCTTTCTTT. Translating it yields CASSEYTPSGYGWGTEAFF. The chain joins TRBV25-1 to TRBJ1-1; D gene ambiguous. CDR1 MGHDK and CDR2 SYGVNS come from the germline V gene. The CDR3 length is 19 residues. The V end lost 0 bases, the J end lost 4 bases, and 24 bases lay between the germline ends.

The rearrangement uses TRBV5-1 and TRBJ2-2, with unresolved D. Germline V gives CDR1 SGHRS, CDR2 YFSETQ. V gave up 0 bases and J gave up 6 bases, with 6 bases separating them. CDR3 length equals 13 residues. DNA for the CDR3: TGCGCCAGCAGCTTGGGAGACGCCGGGGAGCTGTTTTTT. Translated, it gives CASSLGDAGELFF.

This clonotype was recorded many times. The J gene is TRBJ2-3, the V gene TRBV5-1; D is ambiguous. This CDR3 is built from 16 residues. Germline assignment: CDR1 SGHRS and CDR2 YFSETQ. V was trimmed by 5 bases and J by 1 base, leaving 17 bases between them. In nucleotides, the CDR3 is TGCGCCAGCAGGCGCGGAAGTTCGAAACGCACAGATACGCAGTATTTT. This gives the protein CASRRGSSKRTDTQYF.

To note about this clonotype: A much larger clonotype is one base distant, so this may be a read error. The J gene is TRBJ2-5, the V gene TRBV5-1; possibly TRBD1 for D (6 bases). Looked up from germline, CDR1 is SGHRS and CDR2 is YFSETQ. The CDR3 length is 16 residues. DNA for the CDR3: TGCGCCGGCAGCTGGGGTGACAGGCCGATACAAGAGACCCAGTACTTC. It yields the protein CAGSWGDRPIQETQYF.

This clonotype has ten or more counts. The V call is TRBV20-1, the J call TRBJ2-1, with 16 positions matching TRBD2. CDR3 size: 16 residues. Germline V gene lookup returns CDR1 DFQATT and CDR2 SNEGSKA (reference sequence). The junction had 6 bases not matched to a gene; V was cut back by 1 base and J by 9 bases. The CDR3 DNA is TGCAGTGCTAGAGGTGGGACTAGCGGGAGGGGTGCTGAGCAGTTCTTC. The encoded protein is CSARGGTSGRGAEQFF.

On this clonotype: A much larger clone lies a single base off, so this may be a read error. The chain combines TRBV2 with TRBJ2-3, with 7 bases that match TRBD1. This CDR3 comprises 12 residues. J lost 10 bases, V lost 8 bases, and 9 bases had no gene match. The germline V gene encodes CDR1 SNHLY and CDR2 FYNNEI. The CDR3: CASATGAPAQYF. DNA of the CDR3: TGTGCCAGCGCAACAGGGGCCCCGGCGCAGTATTTT.

This CDR3 reads CASSLASSGLSYNEQFF. In DNA form, the CDR3 reads TGTGCCAGCAGCTTAGCATCGAGCGGGCTAAGCTACAATGAGCAGTTCTTC. The gene calls are TRBV7-2 and TRBJ2-1, with D tentatively TRBD2 (6 bases). Germline V gives CDR1 SGHTA, CDR2 FQGNSA. This CDR3 is 17 amino acids long. V lost 0 bases to trimming and J lost 3 bases, with 15 bases between them.